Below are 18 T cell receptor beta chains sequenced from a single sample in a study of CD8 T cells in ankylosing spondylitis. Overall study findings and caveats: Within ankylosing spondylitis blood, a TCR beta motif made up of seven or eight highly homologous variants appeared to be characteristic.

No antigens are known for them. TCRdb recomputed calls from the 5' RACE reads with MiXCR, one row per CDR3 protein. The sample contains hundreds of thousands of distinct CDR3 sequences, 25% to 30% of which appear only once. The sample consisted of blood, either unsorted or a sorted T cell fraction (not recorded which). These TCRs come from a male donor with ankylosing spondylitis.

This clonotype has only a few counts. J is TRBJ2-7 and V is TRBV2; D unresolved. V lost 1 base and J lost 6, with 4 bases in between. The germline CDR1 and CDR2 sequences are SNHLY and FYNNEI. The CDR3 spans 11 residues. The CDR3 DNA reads TGTGCCAGCAGTGAAGTTCGCGAGCAGTACGTC. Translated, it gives CASSEVREQYV.

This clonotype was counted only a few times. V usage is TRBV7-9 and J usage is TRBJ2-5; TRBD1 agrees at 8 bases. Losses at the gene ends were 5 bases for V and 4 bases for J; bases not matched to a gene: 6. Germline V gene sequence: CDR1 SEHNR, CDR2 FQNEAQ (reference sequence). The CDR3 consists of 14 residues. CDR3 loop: CASSRAGTGETQYF. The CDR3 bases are TGTGCCAGCAGCCGTGCCGGGACAGGAGAGACCCAGTACTTC.

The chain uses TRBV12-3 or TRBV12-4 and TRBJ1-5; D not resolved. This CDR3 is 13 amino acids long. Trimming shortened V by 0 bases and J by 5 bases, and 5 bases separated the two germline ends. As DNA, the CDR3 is TGTGCCAGCAGTTTAGCAGATTATCAGCCCCAGCATTTT. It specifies CASSLADYQPQHF.

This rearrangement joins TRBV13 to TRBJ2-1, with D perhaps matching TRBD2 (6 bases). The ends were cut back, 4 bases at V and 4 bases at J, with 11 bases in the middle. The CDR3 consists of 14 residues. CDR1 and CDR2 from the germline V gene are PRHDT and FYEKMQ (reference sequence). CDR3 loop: CASSSWREYNEQFF. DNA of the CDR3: TGTGCCAGCAGCTCATGGCGGGAATACAATGAGCAGTTCTTC.

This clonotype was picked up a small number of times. CDR3 protein: CSAQPAQGNYQPQHF. The CDR3 DNA reads as TGCAGTGCTCAACCGGCCCAGGGGAACTATCAGCCCCAGCATTTT. V is TRBV20-1 and J is TRBJ1-5, with a weak D call TRBD1 (6 bases). The CDR3 loop spans 15 amino acids. Per the germline V gene, CDR1 is DFQATT and CDR2 is SNEGSKA (reference sequence). The V gene lost 5 bases and the J gene lost 5 bases, with 19 bases spanning the gap.

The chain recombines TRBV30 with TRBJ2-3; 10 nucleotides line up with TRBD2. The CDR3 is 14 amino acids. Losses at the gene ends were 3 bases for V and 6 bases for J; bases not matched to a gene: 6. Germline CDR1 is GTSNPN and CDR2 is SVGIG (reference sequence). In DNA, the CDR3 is TGTGCCTGGAGACTAGCGGGGTCCGAGGATACGCAGTATTTT. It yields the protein CAWRLAGSEDTQYF.

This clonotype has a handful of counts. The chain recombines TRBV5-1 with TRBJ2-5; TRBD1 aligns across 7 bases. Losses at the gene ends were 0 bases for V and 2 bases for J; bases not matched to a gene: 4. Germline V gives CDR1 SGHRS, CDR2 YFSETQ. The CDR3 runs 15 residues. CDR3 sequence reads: CASSLGDSQQETQYF. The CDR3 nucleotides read TGCGCCAGCAGCTTGGGGGACAGCCAACAAGAGACCCAGTACTTC.

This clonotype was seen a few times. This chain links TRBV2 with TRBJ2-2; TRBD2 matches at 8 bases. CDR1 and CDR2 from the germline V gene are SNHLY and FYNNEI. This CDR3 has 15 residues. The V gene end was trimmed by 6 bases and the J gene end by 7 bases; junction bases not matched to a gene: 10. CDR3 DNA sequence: TGTGCCAGCAGCGATAGCGGGAACTCGATCGGGGAGCTGTTTTTT. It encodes CASSDSGNSIGELFF.

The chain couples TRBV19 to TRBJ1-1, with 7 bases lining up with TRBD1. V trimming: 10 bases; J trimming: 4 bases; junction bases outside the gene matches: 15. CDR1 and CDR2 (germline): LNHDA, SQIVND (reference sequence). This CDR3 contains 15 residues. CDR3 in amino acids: CATRGDYQGATEAFF. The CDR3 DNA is TGTGCCACCAGGGGGGACTATCAGGGAGCCACTGAAGCTTTCTTT.

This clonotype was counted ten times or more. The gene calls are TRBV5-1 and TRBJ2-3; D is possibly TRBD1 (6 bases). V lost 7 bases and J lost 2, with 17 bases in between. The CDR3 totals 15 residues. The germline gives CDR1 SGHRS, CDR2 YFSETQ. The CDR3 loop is CASEFQGKDTDTQYF. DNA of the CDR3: TGCGCCAGCGAATTTCAGGGGAAGGACACAGATACGCAGTATTTT.

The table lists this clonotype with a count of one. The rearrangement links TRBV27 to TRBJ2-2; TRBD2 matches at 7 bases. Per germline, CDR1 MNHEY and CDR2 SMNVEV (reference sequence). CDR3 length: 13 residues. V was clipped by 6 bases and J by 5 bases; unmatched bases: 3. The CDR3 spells CASRRERTGELFF. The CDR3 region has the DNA TGTGCCAGCAGGCGGGAGAGAACCGGGGAGCTGTTTTTT.

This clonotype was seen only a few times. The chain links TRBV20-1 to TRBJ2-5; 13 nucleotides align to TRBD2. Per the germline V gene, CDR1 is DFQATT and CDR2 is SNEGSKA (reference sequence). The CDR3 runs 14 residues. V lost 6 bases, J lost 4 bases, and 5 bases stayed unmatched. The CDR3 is CSAPGTSGVETQYF. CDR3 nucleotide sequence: TGCAGTGCCCCCGGGACTAGCGGGGTAGAGACCCAGTACTTC.

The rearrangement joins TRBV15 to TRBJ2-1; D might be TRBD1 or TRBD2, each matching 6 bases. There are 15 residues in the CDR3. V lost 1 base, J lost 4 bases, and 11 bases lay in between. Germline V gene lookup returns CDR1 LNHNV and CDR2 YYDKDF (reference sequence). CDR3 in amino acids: CATSRAGGGYNEQFF. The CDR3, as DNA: TGTGCCACCAGCAGAGCCGGGGGCGGATACAATGAGCAGTTCTTC.

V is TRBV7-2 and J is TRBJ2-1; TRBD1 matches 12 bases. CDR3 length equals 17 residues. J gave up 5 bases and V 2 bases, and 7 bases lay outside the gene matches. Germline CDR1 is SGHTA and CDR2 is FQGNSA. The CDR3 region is CASSLSMGQGAHNEQFF. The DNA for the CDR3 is TGTGCCAGCAGCTTAAGTATGGGACAGGGGGCCCACAATGAGCAGTTCTTC.

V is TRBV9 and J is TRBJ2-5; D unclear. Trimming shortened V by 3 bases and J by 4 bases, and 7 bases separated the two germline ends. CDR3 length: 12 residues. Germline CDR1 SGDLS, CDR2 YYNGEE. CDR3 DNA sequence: TGTGCCAGCAGCGGGCCCCTAGAGACCCAGTACTTC. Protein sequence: CASSGPLETQYF. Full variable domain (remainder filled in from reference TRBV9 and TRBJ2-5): DSGVTQTPKHLITATGQRVTLRCSPRSGDLSVYWYQQSLDQGLQFLIQYYNGEERAKGNILERFSAQQFPDLHSELNLSSLELGDSALYFCASSGPLETQYFGPGTRLLVL.

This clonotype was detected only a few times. The CDR3 bases are TGTGCCATCAGTGAGTCGGGGGGTTCTGAAGCTTTCTTT. Translating it yields CAISESGGSEAFF. This rearrangement joins TRBV10-3 to TRBJ1-1, with D perhaps TRBD1 (5 bases). The V gene's germline CDR1 is ENHRY and CDR2 SYGVKD. The CDR3 sequence is 13 residues long. Trimming pared 0 bases from V and 6 bases from J, leaving 8 bases between.

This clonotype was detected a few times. In DNA form, the CDR3 reads TGTGCCAGCAGCCAACGGGGGGCCCATGAAAAACTGTTTTTT. Translation: CASSQRGAHEKLFF. The chain uses TRBV7-2 and TRBJ1-4, with D possibly being TRBD1 (6 bases). Germline CDR1 reads SGHTA; CDR2 reads FQGNSA. This CDR3 has 14 residues. V was shortened by 5 bases and J by 6 bases, with 13 bases between the two germline ends.

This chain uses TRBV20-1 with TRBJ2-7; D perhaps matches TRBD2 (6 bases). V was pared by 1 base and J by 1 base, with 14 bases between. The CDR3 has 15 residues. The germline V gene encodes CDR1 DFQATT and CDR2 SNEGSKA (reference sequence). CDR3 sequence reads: CSARVPQAGSYEQYF. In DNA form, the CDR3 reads TGCAGTGCTAGAGTCCCTCAGGCGGGGTCCTACGAGCAGTACTTC.